This T cell receptor (beta chain) originates from a study of shared clonotypes between healthy human individuals. Notes on the study in general: Sequencing depth was a factor that was expected to affect clonotype sharing among donors.

This clone was counted a few times. No antigen is known for it. Partitioning of CD4+ cells yielded a CD45RA+ naive subset and a CD45RA-negative memory subset. The CDR3 is made up of 10 amino acids. Germline CDR1 and CDR2: DFQATT and SNEGSKA (reference sequence). Trimming took off 6 bases at V and 3 bases at J, with 5 bases between the two ends. Produced via immunoSEQ multiplex PCR; TCRdb's table is partial and in-frame only. The sample holds some 680,000 clones, about three quarters seen once. This receptor was obtained from a woman aged 25 to 39 in good health. The chain combines TRBV20-1 with TRBJ1-1; D call uncertain. Sample: memory CD4+ T cells sorted from blood. Subset denoted: CD45RA-negative fraction. The CDR3 DNA reads TGCAGTGCCCAGGACACTGAAGCTTTCTTT. Translating it yields CSAQDTEAFF.